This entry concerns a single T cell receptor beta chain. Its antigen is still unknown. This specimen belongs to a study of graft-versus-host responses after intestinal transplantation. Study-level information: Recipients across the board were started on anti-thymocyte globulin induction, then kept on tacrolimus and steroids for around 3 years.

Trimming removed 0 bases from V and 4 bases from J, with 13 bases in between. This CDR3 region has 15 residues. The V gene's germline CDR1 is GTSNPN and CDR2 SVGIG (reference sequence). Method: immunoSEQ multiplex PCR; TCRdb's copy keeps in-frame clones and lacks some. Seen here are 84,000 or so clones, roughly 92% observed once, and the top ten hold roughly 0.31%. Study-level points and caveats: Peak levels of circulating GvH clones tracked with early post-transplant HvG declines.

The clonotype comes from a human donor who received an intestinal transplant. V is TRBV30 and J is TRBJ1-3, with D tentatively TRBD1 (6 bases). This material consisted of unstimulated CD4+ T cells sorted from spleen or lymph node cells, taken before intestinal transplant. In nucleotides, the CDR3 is TGTGCCTGGAGTGTACTAGGAACAGGGGGAAACACCATATATTTT. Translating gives CAWSVLGTGGNTIYF.